Listed here is a single TCR beta chain. No antigen is known for it. The input lacks base qualities; no much larger clone sits a single base away. This entry is derived from a study of shared clonotypes between healthy human individuals (dated by TCRdb to 2018 to 2021). About the study as a whole: A few men and a couple of women, aged 18 to 49 years, made up the cohort. For each donor, CD4 naive and CD4 memory were each run on three plates, CD8 naive on two plates, and CD8 memory on one plate. To estimate repertoire size and how much clonotypes are shared between individuals, the study performed deep sequencing of blood TCR repertoires from about 5 healthy adults. To increase sequencing depth and limit assay-specific biases, TCR repertoire library preparation and sequencing were carried out by different laboratories using diverse techniques. Each donor's leukapheresis produced roughly between roughly 0.9 and 9 billion PBMCs. Beyond this particular receptor, the publication reports: Sampling was restricted to blood, and TCR repertoires in tissue are likely to differ from TCR repertoires in blood. Sharing across several donors was observed for about 4.8% of naive CD4, under 4% of naive CD8, over 2% of memory CD4, and roughly 0.4% of memory CD8 clonotypes. The genetic and exposure-history diversity represented was limited by the small number of donors. Compared with non-shared clonotypes, the clonotypes found in all four sorted-subset donors had higher generation probabilities. Larger estimated clonotype richness was generally found for naive subsets than for memory subsets. Incomplete sequencing was indicated by rarefaction of sorted-subset datasets, despite the large sequencing depth. Based on pairwise subsampling, the degree of clonotype sharing among donors was expected to be affected by sequencing depth.

The donors were healthy, HIV-negative adults with no recently reported acute infections or vaccinations. Every donor was a Caucasian adult living in Nashville, Tennessee, USA. Magnetic negative selection was used to enrich CD4+ T cells, after which naive cells were positively selected on CD45RA and the negative fraction became the memory subset. After blood collection by leukapheresis, PBMCs were isolated using Ficoll-Histopaque density gradient centrifugation and then cryopreserved in the vapor phase of liquid nitrogen. Analytical flow cytometry was used to check the purity and quantity of each magnetically sorted T cell population. Genomic DNA was isolated from each sorted fraction and quantified by UV absorbance on a Nanodrop 2000c. CDR1 and CDR2 (GTSNPN, SVGIG) derive from the germline V gene (reference sequence). The germline ends are 13 bases apart after V is trimmed by 7 bases and J by 9 bases. The CDR3 goes from the cysteine to the phenylalanine over 12 residues. The kept DNA is CDR3 alone, 36 bases in frame from the first base.

Using the deep immunoSEQ assay, multiplex PCR amplified TCR CDR3 regions from genomic DNA. Genomic DNA extracted from each cell subset was distributed evenly over all wells of several immunoSEQ 96-well plates, and each plate served as one replicate. For sorted subsets, around 200 ng genomic DNA, equal to tens of thousands of T cell genomes, was loaded into each replicate PCR. Purified libraries were measured with a Qubit 3.0 fluorometer, size-checked on a Bioanalyzer 2100, and measured again with the KAPA Library Quantification kit. A separate single-read 150-cycle Illumina NextSeq 550 flow cell was used to sequence each immunoSEQ 96-well plate. Turning to the authors' computational methods: Because only junctional sequences without quality scores were contained in the immunoSEQ output, filtering matching that applied to full-length reads could not be performed. Sequences were annotated with PyIR, a Python wrapper for IgBLAST v1.9, and V/J genes and CDR3 were assigned using IMGT germline references. Reads were filtered out if the reads had weak V/J assignments (E-value above 1e-6), no CDR3, stop codons, out-of-frame junctions, or ambiguous translated residues. A V3J clonotype was defined by an identical inferred V gene, J gene, and CDR3 amino acid sequence. Percentage overlap between repertoires was calculated by dividing the number of shared unique clonotypes by the size of the smaller repertoire. RTK rarefaction, the Chao1 estimator, and Recon v2.1 estimates of unobserved clonotypes were used to assess repertoire richness. OLGA was used to compute generation probabilities for all TCRbeta clonotypes that the gDNA method yielded from a handful of donors. Here the immuneACCESS table is served through TCRdb, limited to in-frame sequences with V and J called. Missing clones are a known gap in these copies; in checked studies unresolved V genes cover under half, and the rest lacks a known reason. V and J calls and clone size are as listed in that table; D and trimming were resolved from the DNA. Counted in this sample were a few million clones; more than 90% of them appeared once. The biggest ten clones account for 0.13% to 0.15% of the sample.

The TCR comes from a man between 18 and 35 years old in good health. The chain employs TRBV30 and TRBJ1-6; a confident D gene designation cannot be given. Source material: naive CD4+ T cells sorted from blood. In the paper's terms, the cell subset or site label means: CD45RA+ positively selected. The DNA is TGTGCCTTTGACGGGAGAGGTTCACCCCTCCACTTT. Its translation is CAFDGRGSPLHF.